The present entry profiles one T cell receptor beta chain with its context. The table lists this clonotype with a few counts. The clone's antigen remains unknown. Base qualities are not at hand, and no much larger clone is one base apart. TCR alpha and beta chain libraries were amplified separately from the second PCR step onward. Donor CMV status was determined by IFNgamma production from CD4+ T cells after overnight stimulation of fresh PBMCs with CMV viral lysate. Miltenyi beads were used first to positively select CD4 T cells, and CD8 T cells were then positively selected from the CD4-negative fraction. Cells were stained for CD3, CD4, CD8, CD45RA, CD27 and a live/dead dye and were sorted on a BD Aria II into four subsets based on CD45RA and CD27. Blood came from three healthy volunteers, each fractionated into CD4 and CD8 T cells and then into four differentiation subsets. Roughly 120 ml of peripheral blood was collected from each donor, and PBMC were isolated from the blood using Ficoll-Paque PLUS density-gradient centrifugation. After sorting, cells were lysed in RLT buffer, RNA was extracted using a Qiagen RNeasy kit, and the extracted RNA was stored at -80 degrees C.

This sample stems from a study of naive and memory T cell subsets (dated by TCRdb to 2016 to 2017). Some background on the complete study: The study applied an open-source, UMI-based TCR alpha and beta sequencing pipeline to sorted naive and memory peripheral blood T cell subsets. The functional CMV T cell responses agreed completely with IgG serology results. RNA was DNase-treated and reverse transcribed with TCR constant-region primers, mostly using SuperScript III. General study outcomes and caveats: After error correction, over 85% of naive TCR sequences appeared only once, giving much steeper abundance distributions than memory subsets. The abundance of TCRs followed a power law with an exponent that differed between naive and memory subsets yet stayed consistent across the three individuals. Gini index rose and Shannon and inverse Simpson diversity fell from naive through CM, EM and EMRA in both CD4 and CD8 cells. Single alpha or beta chain sequences, rather than paired alpha/beta receptors, were used to define clonotypes. Naive repertoires, especially CD8, contained a few larger clonotypes, possibly memory cells re-expressing CD45RA. RNA-based TCR counts may be influenced by expression changes linked to T cell activation and differentiation. The repertoire findings for the naive and memory subsets could not be validated against a ground truth because none was available.

In the germline V gene, CDR1 corresponds to KGHSH and CDR2 to LQKENI. The CDR3, cysteine through phenylalanine, is 15 amino acids long. Kept here is only the CDR3 DNA, which spans 45 bases and is read in frame from base 1. At the junction V is shortened by 2 bases and J by 4 bases, with 12 bases in between. Library preparation was by UMI-ligation and nested PCR. An equimolar mix of two oligonucleotides covering both TRBC1 and TRBC2 was used as the beta constant-region primer. A single-stranded oligonucleotide bearing the SP2 primer plus a 12-nucleotide UMI was ligated onto the 3' end of the cDNA by T4 RNA ligase 1. The ligated cDNA went through four rounds of PCR with nested alpha and beta constant-region primers together with the SP2 primer. Incubation of the ligation reaction lasted roughly 19-25 hours at 16 degrees C. To avoid over-amplification, PCR2 was usually performed as a SYBR Green qPCR and halted once a predetermined threshold was reached. Every purification after the first one was done using Agencourt AMPure XP magnetic beads. Library quantification was done by Qubit, followed by a TapeStation check on which the main peak was expected at around 650 bp. The pooled libraries were sequenced on an Illumina MiSeq using v2 2x251 paired-end kits, which usually yielded about 0.95-2 million reads per sample. Each sample library was pooled at approximately 4 nM, and roughly 4.5-7.5% PhiX was included to improve cluster recognition. In the authors' own workflow: Decombinator assigned V and J genes to Demultiplexor-processed FASTQ reads by tag matching, allowing a single base-pair mismatch. By using UMIs, Collapsinator corrected both sequencing errors and the frequency errors caused by PCR heterogeneity. TCRs were translated and CDR3s were extracted from the conserved cysteine to the FGXG phenylalanine by CDR3Translator, with non-productive sequences being flagged. Gini, Shannon entropy and inverse Simpson indices were calculated on repertoires that had been subsampled to equal numbers of UMI-defined TCRs. Clonotype abundance distributions were fitted to a power law by maximum likelihood within the linear range. On one naive CD8 sample, the pipeline and MIGEC gave similar UMI counts, unique TCR numbers and clonal distributions. One analysis removed from the naive repertoire any naive TCRs that were also present in any memory subset from the same donor. The repertoires were searched for roughly 7,000 CMV-associated CDR3 sequences that had been compiled from VDJdb and a published dataset. The public sequencing data were trimmed at Q25 with fastp and processed into clonotypes with MiXCR by TCRdb, which kept only in-frame beta chains. Each record represents a unique CDR3 protein, reported with the most common genes and DNA among its rows. The V and J calls and clone size are TCRdb's, not the authors'. This sample gives 130,000 to 150,000 distinct CDR3 sequences in total; about a sixth of them show up just once. More than 0.13% of the sample belongs to the ten largest clones.

In this chain, TRBV18 is recombined with TRBJ1-5, with no confident D gene call. Sequencing was carried out using naive CD4+ T cells from blood. The sample's cell subset or site label is to be understood as: naive T cells, CD45RA high CD27+. The origin of this receptor is a human donor in good health. CDR3 loop: CASSPVETKNQPQHF. The base sequence is TGTGCCAGCTCACCAGTCGAGACAAAGAATCAGCCCCAGCATTTT.